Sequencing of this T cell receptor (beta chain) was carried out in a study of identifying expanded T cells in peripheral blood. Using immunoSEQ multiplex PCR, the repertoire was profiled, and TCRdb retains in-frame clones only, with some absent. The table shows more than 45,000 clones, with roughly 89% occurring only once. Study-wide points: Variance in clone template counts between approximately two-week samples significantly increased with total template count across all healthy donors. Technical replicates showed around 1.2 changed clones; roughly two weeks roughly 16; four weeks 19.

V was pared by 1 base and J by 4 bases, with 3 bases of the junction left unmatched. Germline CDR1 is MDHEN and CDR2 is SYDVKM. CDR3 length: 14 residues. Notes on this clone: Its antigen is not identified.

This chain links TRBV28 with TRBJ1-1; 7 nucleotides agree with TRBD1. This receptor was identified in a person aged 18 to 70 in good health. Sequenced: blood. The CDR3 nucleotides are TGTGCCAGCAGTTTATCGTCAGGGGGCACTGAAGCTTTCTTT. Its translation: CASSLSSGGTEAFF.